This record looks at one T cell receptor (beta chain) sequence and its context. The data belong to a study of blood T cell repertoires in COVID-19. Assay used: immunoSEQ multiplex PCR; TCRdb lists only in-frame clones, some missing. Here the sample spans 650,000 to 800,000 clones, 85% to 90% being singletons. Trimming took off 4 bases at V and 2 bases at J, with 11 bases between the two ends. The CDR3 loop spans 15 amino acids. Germline CDR1 KGHSH, CDR2 LQKENI. The sequencing input was peripheral blood. This TCR was sampled from a woman between 18 and 29 years old with acute or convalescent COVID-19. The chain uses TRBV18 and TRBJ1-4; D might be TRBD1 (5 bases). CDR3 protein: CASSRGPDTNEKLFF. The DNA for the CDR3 is TGTGCCAGCTCACGGGGCCCGGATACTAATGAAAAACTGTTTTTT.